The subject of this entry is one T cell receptor (beta chain). Here immunoSEQ multiplex PCR was the method, and the copy in TCRdb shows in-frame clones only, minus some. Of about 170,000 clones in the sample, about 90% are singletons; the top ten hold around 2.2%. This entry is derived from a study of control samples from healthy donors and cancer patients. The sequencing sample was made of blood. The TCR originated in a woman aged 40 to 55 in good health.

In DNA, the CDR3 is TGTGCCACCAGCAGCACCCAGAAGGGACACATGAACACTGAAGCTTTCTTT. Translated, it gives CATSSTQKGHMNTEAFF. The genes are TRBV15 and TRBJ1-1; weak D call: TRBD1 (6 bases). Germline assignment: CDR1 LNHNV and CDR2 YYDKDF (reference sequence). The CDR3 length is 17 residues. The V end was cut by 3 bases, the J end by 0 bases, with 17 bases between.